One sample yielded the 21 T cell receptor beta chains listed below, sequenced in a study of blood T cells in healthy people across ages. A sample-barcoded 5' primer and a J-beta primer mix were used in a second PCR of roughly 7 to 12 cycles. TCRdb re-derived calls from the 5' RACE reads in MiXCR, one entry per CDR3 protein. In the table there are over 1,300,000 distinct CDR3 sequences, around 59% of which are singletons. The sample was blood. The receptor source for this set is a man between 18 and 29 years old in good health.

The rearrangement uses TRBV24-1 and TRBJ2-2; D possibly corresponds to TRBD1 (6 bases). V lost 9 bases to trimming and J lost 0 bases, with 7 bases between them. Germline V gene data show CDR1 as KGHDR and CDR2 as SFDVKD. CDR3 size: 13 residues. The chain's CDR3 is CATGTPNTGELFF. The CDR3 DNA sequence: TGTGCCACCGGGACACCGAACACCGGGGAGCTGTTTTTT.

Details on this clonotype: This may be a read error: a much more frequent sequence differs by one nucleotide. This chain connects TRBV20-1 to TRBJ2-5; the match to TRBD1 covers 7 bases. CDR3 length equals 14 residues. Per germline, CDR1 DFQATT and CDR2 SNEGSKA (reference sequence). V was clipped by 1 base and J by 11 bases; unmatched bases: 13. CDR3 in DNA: TGCAGTGCTAGAGTTGACAGGGCTTACAATGAGCAGTACTTC. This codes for CSARVDRAYNEQYF.

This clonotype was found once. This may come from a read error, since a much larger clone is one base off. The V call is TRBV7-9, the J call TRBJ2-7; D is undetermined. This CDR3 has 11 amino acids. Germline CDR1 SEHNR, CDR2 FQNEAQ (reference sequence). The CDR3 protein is CACSLFYEQYF. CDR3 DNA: TGTGCCTGCAGCTTATTCTACGAGCAGTACTTC.

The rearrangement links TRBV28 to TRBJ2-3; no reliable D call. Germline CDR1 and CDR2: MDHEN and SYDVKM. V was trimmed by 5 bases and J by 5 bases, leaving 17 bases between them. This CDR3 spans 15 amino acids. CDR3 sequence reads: CASSPQGLIGDTQYF. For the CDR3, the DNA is TGTGCCAGCAGTCCACAAGGCCTCATTGGAGATACGCAGTATTTT. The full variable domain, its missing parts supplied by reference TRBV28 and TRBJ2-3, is DVKVTQSSRYLVKRTGEKVFLECVQDMDHENMFWYRQDPGLGLRLIYFSYDVKMKEKGDIPEGYSVSREKKERFSLILESASTNQTSMYLCASSPQGLIGDTQYFGPGTRLTVL.

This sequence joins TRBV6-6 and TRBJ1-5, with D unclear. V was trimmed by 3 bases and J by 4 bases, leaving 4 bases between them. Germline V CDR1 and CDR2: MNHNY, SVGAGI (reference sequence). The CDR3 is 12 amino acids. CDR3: CASSYMNQPQHF. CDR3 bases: TGTGCCAGCAGTTATATGAATCAGCCCCAGCATTTT.

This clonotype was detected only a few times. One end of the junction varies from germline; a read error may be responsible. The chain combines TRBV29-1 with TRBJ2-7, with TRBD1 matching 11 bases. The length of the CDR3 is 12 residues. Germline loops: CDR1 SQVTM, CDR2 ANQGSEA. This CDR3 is CSFEGTGGEQYF. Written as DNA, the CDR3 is TGCAGCTTTGAAGGGACAGGGGGCGAGCAGTACTTC.

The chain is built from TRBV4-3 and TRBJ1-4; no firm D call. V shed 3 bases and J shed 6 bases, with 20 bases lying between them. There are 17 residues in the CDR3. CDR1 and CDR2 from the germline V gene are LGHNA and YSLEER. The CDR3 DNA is TGCGCCAGCAGCCACGGGCCTGCAGGAGGATCGGATGAAAAACTGTTTTTT. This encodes CASSHGPAGGSDEKLFF.

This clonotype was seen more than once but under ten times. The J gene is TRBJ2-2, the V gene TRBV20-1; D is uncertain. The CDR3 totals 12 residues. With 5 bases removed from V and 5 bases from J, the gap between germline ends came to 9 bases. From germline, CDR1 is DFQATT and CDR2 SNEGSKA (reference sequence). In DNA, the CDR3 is TGCAGTGCTTGGACGGCTACCGGGGAGCTGTTTTTT. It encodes CSAWTATGELFF.

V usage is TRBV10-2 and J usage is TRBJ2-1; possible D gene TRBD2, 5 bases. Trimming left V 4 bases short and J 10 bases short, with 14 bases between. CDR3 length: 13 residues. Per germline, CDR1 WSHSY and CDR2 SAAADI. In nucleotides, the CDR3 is TGCGCCAGCAGTGGGTCGACCACGGGGGAGCAGTTCTTC. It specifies CASSGSTTGEQFF.

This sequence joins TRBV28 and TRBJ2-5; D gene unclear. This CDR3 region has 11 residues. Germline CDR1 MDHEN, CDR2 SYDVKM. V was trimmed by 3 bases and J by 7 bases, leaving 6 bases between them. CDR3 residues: CASSFFWTQYF. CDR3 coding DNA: TGTGCCAGCAGTTTTTTTTGGACCCAGTACTTC.

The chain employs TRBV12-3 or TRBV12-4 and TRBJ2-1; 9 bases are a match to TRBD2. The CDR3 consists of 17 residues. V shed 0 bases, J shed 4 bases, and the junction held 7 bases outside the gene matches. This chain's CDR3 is CASSLALAGRLYNEQFF. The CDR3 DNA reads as TGTGCCAGCAGTTTAGCGCTAGCGGGGAGGCTATACAATGAGCAGTTCTTC.

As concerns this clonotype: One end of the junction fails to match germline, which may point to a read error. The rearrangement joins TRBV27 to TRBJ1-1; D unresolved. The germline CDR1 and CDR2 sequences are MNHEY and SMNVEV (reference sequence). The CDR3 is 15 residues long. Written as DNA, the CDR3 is TGTGCCAGCAGTTTATCGCAGCCTATGAACCCTGAAGCTTTCTTT. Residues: CASSLSQPMNPEAFF.

Here the CDR3 reads CASSEGDRYPYEQYF. CDR3 nucleotides: TGTGCCAGCAGTGAAGGGGACCGCTATCCCTACGAGCAGTACTTC. V usage is TRBV6-1 and J usage is TRBJ2-7, with D perhaps TRBD1 or TRBD2 (5 bases each). The CDR3 is made up of 15 amino acids. In germline, CDR1 is MNHNS, CDR2 SASEGT. V dropped 1 base and J dropped 2 bases, with 12 bases sitting between them.

The CDR3 DNA reads as TGCAGTGCTAGAGATCCCTCTTACAGACTAGCGGGCCCCTACGAGCAGTACTTC. It translates to CSARDPSYRLAGPYEQYF. V usage is TRBV20-1 and J usage is TRBJ2-1; 10 nucleotides line up with TRBD2. The end of the DNA is better explained by TRBJ2-7, so the J call may be wrong. The CDR3 runs 18 residues. Germline loops: CDR1 DFQATT, CDR2 SNEGSKA (reference sequence).

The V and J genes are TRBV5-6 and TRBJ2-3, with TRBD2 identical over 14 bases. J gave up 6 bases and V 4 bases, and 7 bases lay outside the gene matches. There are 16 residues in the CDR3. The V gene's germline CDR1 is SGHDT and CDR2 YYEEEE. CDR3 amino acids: CASSPLGLAGADTQYF. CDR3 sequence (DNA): TGTGCCAGCAGCCCCTTGGGACTAGCGGGAGCGGATACGCAGTATTTT.

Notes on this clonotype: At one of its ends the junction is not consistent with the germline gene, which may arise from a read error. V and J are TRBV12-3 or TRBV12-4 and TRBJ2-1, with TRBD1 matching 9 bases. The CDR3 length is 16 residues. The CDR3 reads CAGSLEVGDRENEQFF. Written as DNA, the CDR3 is TGTGCCGGCAGTTTAGAGGTGGGGGACAGGGAGAATGAGCAGTTCTTC.

CDR3 residues: CASSKVGPEDYGYTF. CDR3 DNA: TGTGCCAGCAGCAAAGTTGGACCGGAAGACTATGGCTACACCTTC. This sequence joins TRBV21-1 and TRBJ1-2. TRBV21-1 is an annotated pseudogene. The CDR3 has 15 residues.

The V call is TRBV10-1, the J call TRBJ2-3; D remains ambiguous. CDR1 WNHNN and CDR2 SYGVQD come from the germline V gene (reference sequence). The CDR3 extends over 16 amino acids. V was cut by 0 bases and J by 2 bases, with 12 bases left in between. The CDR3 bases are TGCGCCAGCAGTGAGTCGGGCTTTATTTCCACAGATACGCAGTATTTT. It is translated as CASSESGFISTDTQYF.

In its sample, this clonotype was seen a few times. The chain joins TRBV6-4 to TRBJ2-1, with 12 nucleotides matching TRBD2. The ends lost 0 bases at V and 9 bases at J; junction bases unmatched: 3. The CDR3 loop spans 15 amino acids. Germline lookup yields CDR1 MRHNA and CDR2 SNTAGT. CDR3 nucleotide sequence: TGTGCCAGCAGTGACTCTGCTAGCGGGGGGGGTGAGCAGTTCTTC. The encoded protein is CASSDSASGGGEQFF.

CDR3 residues: CATSRDRGTGGYEQYF. Written as DNA, the CDR3 is TGTGCCACCAGCAGAGATAGAGGGACAGGGGGCTACGAGCAGTACTTC. The rearrangement joins TRBV15 to TRBJ2-7, with 11 bases aligning to TRBD1. CDR1 is LNHNV and CDR2 is YYDKDF in the germline V gene (reference sequence). There are 16 residues in the CDR3. J lost 3 bases, V lost 0 bases, and 4 bases had no gene match.

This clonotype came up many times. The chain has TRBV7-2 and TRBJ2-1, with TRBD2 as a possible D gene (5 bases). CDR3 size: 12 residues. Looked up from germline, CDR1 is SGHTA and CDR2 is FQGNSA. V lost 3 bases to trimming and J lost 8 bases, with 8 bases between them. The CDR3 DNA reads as TGTGCCAGCAGCTTTATTAGCGATGAGCAGTTCTTC. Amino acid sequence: CASSFISDEQFF.